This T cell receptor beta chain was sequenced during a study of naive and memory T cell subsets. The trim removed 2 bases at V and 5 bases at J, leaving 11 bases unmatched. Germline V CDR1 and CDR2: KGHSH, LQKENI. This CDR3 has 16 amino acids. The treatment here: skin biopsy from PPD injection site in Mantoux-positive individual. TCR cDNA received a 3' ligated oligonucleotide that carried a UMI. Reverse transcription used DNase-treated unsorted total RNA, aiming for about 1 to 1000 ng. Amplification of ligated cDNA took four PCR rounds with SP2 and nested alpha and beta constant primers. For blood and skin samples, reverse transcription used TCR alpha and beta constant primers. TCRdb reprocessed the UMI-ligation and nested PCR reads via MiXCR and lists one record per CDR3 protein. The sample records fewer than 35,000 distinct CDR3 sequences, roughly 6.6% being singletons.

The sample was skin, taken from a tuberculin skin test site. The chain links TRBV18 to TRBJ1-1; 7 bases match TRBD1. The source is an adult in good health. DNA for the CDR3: TGTGCCAGCTCACCAGGGGGCCGCGCAGGGGGGACTGAAGCTTTCTTT. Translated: CASSPGGRAGGTEAFF.